The rows below give T cell receptor beta chains drawn from one sample of a study of T cell responses to AZD1222 COVID-19 vaccine. The repertoire was sequenced with immunoSEQ multiplex PCR; TCRdb's copy has only in-frame clones and lacks some. This sample has around 78,000 clones; nearly 90% occur once, and the top ten carry approximately 5.4%. The material was peripheral blood, obtained on day 0 of MenACWY control vaccination. The source of these receptors is an adult in good health. The CDR3 runs from the conserved cysteine through the conserved F or W. Fields, in order: clone size, D gene, J gene, V gene, CDR3 protein, CDR3 DNA. D genes are given only for firm matches. The size of a clone is reported for some rows only, either as once, few or many, or as a class for expanded clones.

clone size: .
D gene: .
J gene: TRBJ1-1
V gene: TRBV30
CDR3 protein: CAWRGSLGGEAFF
CDR3 DNA: TGTGCCTGGAGGGGCTCCCTCGGGGGTGAAGCTTTCTTT

clone size: .
D gene: .
J gene: TRBJ2-7
V gene: TRBV27
CDR3 protein: CASSSGTSYEQYF
CDR3 DNA: TGTGCCAGCAGTTCAGGGACATCCTACGAGCAGTACTTC

clone size: .
D gene: TRBD1
J gene: TRBJ1-5
V gene: TRBV7-2
CDR3 protein: CASSLGTGGNQPQHF
CDR3 DNA: TGTGCCAGCAGCTTAGGGACAGGGGGCAATCAGCCCCAGCATTTT

clone size: .
D gene: TRBD1
J gene: TRBJ2-1
V gene: TRBV5-1
CDR3 protein: CASSLRTGTIYNEQFF
CDR3 DNA: TGCGCCAGCAGCTTGAGGACAGGGACCATCTACAATGAGCAGTTCTTC

clone size: .
D gene: .
J gene: TRBJ2-2
V gene: TRBV18
CDR3 protein: CASSPLPGSTGELFF
CDR3 DNA: TGTGCCAGCTCACCCCTACCAGGGAGCACCGGGGAGCTGTTTTTT

clone size: .
D gene: .
J gene: TRBJ2-1
V gene: TRBV3-1/TRBV3-2
CDR3 protein: CASSQGLGSNEQFF
CDR3 DNA: TGTGCCAGCAGCCAAGGTCTGGGATCCAATGAGCAGTTCTTC

clone size: .
D gene: .
J gene: TRBJ2-7
V gene: TRBV11-2
CDR3 protein: CASSSHGGTYEQYF
CDR3 DNA: TGTGCCAGCAGCTCCCACGGGGGCACCTACGAGCAGTACTTC

clone size: .
D gene: .
J gene: TRBJ1-5
V gene: TRBV15
CDR3 protein: CATSSTTGWGQPQHF
CDR3 DNA: TGTGCCACCAGCAGCACAACAGGGTGGGGTCAGCCCCAGCATTTT

clone size: .
D gene: TRBD1
J gene: TRBJ1-5
V gene: TRBV6-5
CDR3 protein: CASSRAGGQAQPQHF
CDR3 DNA: TGTGCCAGCAGTAGGGCCGGGGGACAGGCACAGCCCCAGCATTTT

clone size: .
D gene: .
J gene: TRBJ1-6
V gene: TRBV28
CDR3 protein: CASSVGYSPLHF
CDR3 DNA: TGTGCCAGCAGCGTAGGTTATTCACCCCTCCACTTT

clone size: .
D gene: .
J gene: TRBJ1-5
V gene: TRBV15
CDR3 protein: CATSRGGAGNQPQHF
CDR3 DNA: TGTGCCACCAGCAGAGGGGGGGCTGGCAATCAGCCCCAGCATTTT

clone size: .
D gene: TRBD1
J gene: TRBJ2-2
V gene: TRBV7-2
CDR3 protein: CASSRQGVKTGELFF
CDR3 DNA: TGTGCCAGCAGTCGACAGGGGGTAAAAACCGGGGAGCTGTTTTTT

clone size: .
D gene: TRBD2
J gene: TRBJ2-5
V gene: TRBV9
CDR3 protein: CASSFGAGVETQYF
CDR3 DNA: TGTGCCAGCAGCTTCGGAGCGGGGGTAGAGACCCAGTACTTC

clone size: .
D gene: .
J gene: TRBJ1-1
V gene: TRBV5-6
CDR3 protein: CASSLGPEAFF
CDR3 DNA: TGTGCCAGCAGCCTCGGACCTGAAGCTTTCTTT

clone size: .
D gene: .
J gene: TRBJ1-1
V gene: TRBV4-1
CDR3 protein: CASSQGAGESIEAFF
CDR3 DNA: TGCGCCAGCAGCCAAGGGGCAGGGGAAAGTATTGAAGCTTTCTTT

clone size: medium-sized
D gene: .
J gene: TRBJ1-3
V gene: TRBV6-1
CDR3 protein: CASRRPGNTIYF
CDR3 DNA: TGTGCCAGCAGGCGTCCTGGAAACACCATATATTTT

clone size: .
D gene: .
J gene: TRBJ1-3
V gene: TRBV10-3
CDR3 protein: CAITRQLDSGNTIYF
CDR3 DNA: TGTGCCATCACTAGGCAGTTGGACTCTGGAAACACCATATATTTT

clone size: .
D gene: .
J gene: TRBJ1-5
V gene: TRBV5-4
CDR3 protein: CASSLGENQPQHF
CDR3 DNA: TGTGCCAGCAGCTTGGGAGAGAATCAGCCCCAGCATTTT

clone size: .
D gene: TRBD2
J gene: TRBJ2-3
V gene: TRBV9
CDR3 protein: CASSVRAGGSDTQYF
CDR3 DNA: TGTGCCAGCAGCGTAAGAGCGGGGGGAAGCGATACGCAGTATTTT

clone size: .
D gene: .
J gene: TRBJ1-4
V gene: TRBV4-3
CDR3 protein: CASSRDPPGGVGPNEKLFF
CDR3 DNA: TGCGCCAGCAGCCGAGACCCGCCGGGAGGGGTAGGTCCTAATGAAAAACTGTTTTTT

clone size: .
D gene: .
J gene: TRBJ1-1
V gene: TRBV2
CDR3 protein: CASTIQTLNTEAFF
CDR3 DNA: TGTGCCAGCACCATACAGACGCTGAACACTGAAGCTTTCTTT

clone size: .
D gene: TRBD2
J gene: TRBJ2-3
V gene: TRBV7-8
CDR3 protein: CASSLSGGLVADTQYF
CDR3 DNA: TGTGCCAGCAGCCTAAGTGGCGGACTAGTTGCAGATACGCAGTATTTT

clone size: .
D gene: .
J gene: TRBJ1-3
V gene: TRBV4-3
CDR3 protein: CASSQEWGNTIYF
CDR3 DNA: TGCGCCAGCAGCCAAGAGTGGGGAAACACCATATATTTT

clone size: .
D gene: .
J gene: TRBJ2-2
V gene: TRBV7-8
CDR3 protein: CASSLEQGRDTGELFF
CDR3 DNA: TGTGCCAGCAGCTTAGAACAGGGCAGGGACACCGGGGAGCTGTTTTTT

clone size: .
D gene: .
J gene: TRBJ1-5
V gene: TRBV30
CDR3 protein: CAWSVLTSGQPQHF
CDR3 DNA: TGTGCCTGGAGTGTATTGACTTCGGGGCAGCCCCAGCATTTT

clone size: .
D gene: TRBD2
J gene: TRBJ2-7
V gene: TRBV7-2
CDR3 protein: CASSPSGGAFEQYF
CDR3 DNA: TGTGCCAGCAGCCCTAGCGGGGGGGCTTTCGAGCAGTACTTC

clone size: .
D gene: .
J gene: TRBJ1-2
V gene: TRBV5-8
CDR3 protein: CASSSDLIGSPSNYGYTF
CDR3 DNA: TGTGCCAGCAGCTCGGACTTGATAGGGTCACCGTCTAACTATGGCTACACCTTC

clone size: .
D gene: .
J gene: TRBJ1-2
V gene: TRBV9
CDR3 protein: CASSVDAGDNYGYTF
CDR3 DNA: TGTGCCAGCAGCGTAGATGCGGGCGACAACTATGGCTACACCTTC

clone size: .
D gene: .
J gene: TRBJ2-3
V gene: TRBV19
CDR3 protein: CASTPTSTDTQYF
CDR3 DNA: TGTGCCAGTACCCCGACTAGCACAGATACGCAGTATTTT

clone size: .
D gene: TRBD2
J gene: TRBJ2-3
V gene: TRBV10-3
CDR3 protein: CAIRGSGGAADTQYF
CDR3 DNA: TGTGCCATCAGGGGAAGCGGGGGGGCGGCAGATACGCAGTATTTT

clone size: .
D gene: .
J gene: TRBJ1-2
V gene: TRBV9
CDR3 protein: CASSVEEAFDYGYTF
CDR3 DNA: TGTGCCAGCAGCGTAGAGGAAGCCTTCGACTATGGCTACACCTTC

clone size: .
D gene: .
J gene: TRBJ2-5
V gene: TRBV3-1/TRBV3-2
CDR3 protein: CASSQDGGGASETQYF
CDR3 DNA: TGTGCCAGCAGCCAAGATGGTGGGGGGGCTTCGGAGACCCAGTACTTC

clone size: .
D gene: .
J gene: TRBJ1-1
V gene: TRBV24-1
CDR3 protein: CARQENTEAFF
CDR3 DNA: TGTGCAAGACAGGAGAACACTGAAGCTTTCTTT

clone size: .
D gene: TRBD1
J gene: TRBJ1-2
V gene: TRBV28
CDR3 protein: CASSLTPGQGYGYTF
CDR3 DNA: TGTGCCAGCAGTTTAACTCCGGGACAGGGATATGGCTACACCTTC

clone size: once
D gene: TRBD2
J gene: TRBJ2-3
V gene: TRBV3-1/TRBV3-2
CDR3 protein: CASSQEPRGALPDTQYF
CDR3 DNA: TGTGCCAGCAGCCAAGAACCGCGGGGGGCCCTCCCAGATACGCAGTATTTT

clone size: .
D gene: TRBD1
J gene: TRBJ1-6
V gene: TRBV30
CDR3 protein: CAWMPGQHNSPLHF
CDR3 DNA: TGTGCCTGGATGCCGGGACAGCATAATTCACCCCTCCACTTT

clone size: .
D gene: .
J gene: TRBJ1-2
V gene: TRBV3-1/TRBV3-2
CDR3 protein: CASSQSGANYGYTF
CDR3 DNA: TGTGCCAGCAGCCAATCAGGGGCCAACTATGGCTACACCTTC

clone size: .
D gene: .
J gene: TRBJ2-7
V gene: TRBV19
CDR3 protein: CASRGAGPHEQYF
CDR3 DNA: TGTGCCAGTAGAGGGGCAGGGCCCCACGAGCAGTACTTC

clone size: .
D gene: .
J gene: TRBJ1-6
V gene: TRBV12-3/TRBV12-4
CDR3 protein: CASSPEGSPLHF
CDR3 DNA: TGTGCCAGCAGCCCCGAAGGTTCACCCCTCCACTTT

clone size: .
D gene: .
J gene: TRBJ2-5
V gene: TRBV7-9
CDR3 protein: CASSSPTARRETQYF
CDR3 DNA: TGTGCCAGCAGCTCGCCGACGGCTCGCCGGGAGACCCAGTACTTC

clone size: .
D gene: .
J gene: TRBJ2-7
V gene: TRBV3-1/TRBV3-2
CDR3 protein: CASSQTATYEQYF
CDR3 DNA: TGTGCCAGCAGCCAGACTGCCACCTACGAGCAGTACTTC

clone size: .
D gene: .
J gene: TRBJ1-5
V gene: TRBV2
CDR3 protein: CASLGGPRQPQHF
CDR3 DNA: TGTGCCAGCCTAGGGGGTCCGAGGCAGCCCCAGCATTTT

clone size: .
D gene: .
J gene: TRBJ1-3
V gene: TRBV28
CDR3 protein: CASQTPLGSGNTIYF
CDR3 DNA: TGTGCCAGCCAAACCCCACTCGGCTCTGGAAACACCATATATTTT

clone size: .
D gene: .
J gene: TRBJ2-5
V gene: TRBV6-1
CDR3 protein: CASSEGESRARQTQYF
CDR3 DNA: TGTGCCAGCAGTGAAGGAGAAAGTCGGGCAAGGCAGACCCAGTACTTC

clone size: .
D gene: .
J gene: TRBJ1-3
V gene: TRBV30
CDR3 protein: CAISQFLSGNTIYF
CDR3 DNA: TGTGCCATTTCACAGTTCCTCTCTGGAAACACCATATATTTT

clone size: once
D gene: .
J gene: TRBJ1-6
V gene: TRBV28
CDR3 protein: CASSSTGLLNSPLHF
CDR3 DNA: TGTGCCAGCAGTTCCACAGGGCTCCTAAATTCACCCCTCCACTTT

clone size: .
D gene: TRBD1
J gene: TRBJ1-3
V gene: TRBV3-1/TRBV3-2
CDR3 protein: CASSQGGTGLSGNTIYF
CDR3 DNA: TGTGCCAGCAGCCAAGGCGGGACAGGGCTCTCTGGAAACACCATATATTTT